These 29 T cell receptor beta chains came from one sample sequenced in a study of blood T cell repertoires in COVID-19. The method was immunoSEQ multiplex PCR; TCRdb's version includes in-frame clones alone and lacks a portion of them. In the table there are about 220,000 clones, about 86% of which are singletons. The sequencing input was peripheral blood. The receptors derive from a woman in her thirties who had recovered from COVID-19.

V gene TRBV25-1 combines with J gene TRBJ1-3; TRBD1 matches 10 bases. The V gene end was trimmed by 7 bases and the J gene end by 7 bases; junction bases not matched to a gene: 10. This CDR3 is 15 amino acids long. The germline CDR1 and CDR2 sequences are MGHDK and SYGVNS. The CDR3 spells CASNSDRTGGNTIYF. CDR3 nucleotides: TGTGCCAGCAATTCAGATCGGACAGGGGGGAACACCATATATTTT.

Here the CDR3 DNA reads TGTGCCAGCAGCTACTGGGGACAGGGGATCCACGAGCAGTACTTC. Protein: CASSYWGQGIHEQYF. V gene TRBV7-9 combines with J gene TRBJ2-7, with TRBD1 matching 10 bases. V lost 4 bases, J lost 5 bases, and 8 bases stayed unmatched. Germline loops: CDR1 SEHNR, CDR2 FQNEAQ (reference sequence). This CDR3 spans 15 amino acids. Full variable domain (rest looked up from reference TRBV7-9 and TRBJ2-7): DTGVSQNPRHKITKRGQNVTFRCDPISEHNRLYWYRQTLGQGPEFLTYFQNEAQLEKSRLLSDRFSAERPKGSFSTLEIQRTEQGDSAMYLCASSYWGQGIHEQYFGPGTRLTVT.

The chain employs TRBV2 and TRBJ1-1; no firm D call. V lost 6 bases and J lost 1, with 9 bases in between. CDR3 length: 13 amino acids. The V gene's germline CDR1 is SNHLY and CDR2 FYNNEI. The CDR3 nucleotides are TGTGCCAGCAGCGCACAAGAGAACACTGAAGCTTTCTTT. Translation gives CASSAQENTEAFF.

This clone was seen a handful of times. J is TRBJ2-5 and V is TRBV9; no clear D gene. There are 12 residues in the CDR3. The V end was cut by 3 bases, the J end by 5 bases, with 8 bases between. The V gene's germline CDR1 is SGDLS and CDR2 YYNGEE. The DNA for the CDR3 is TGTGCCAGCAGCGCTGGGCTGGAGACCCAGTACTTC. This encodes CASSAGLETQYF.

The genes are TRBV15 and TRBJ1-6; TRBD1 agrees at 9 bases. The length of the CDR3 is 15 residues. V gave up 3 bases and J gave up 7 bases; unmatched junction bases: 4. Per germline, CDR1 LNHNV and CDR2 YYDKDF (reference sequence). CDR3 loop: CATSRTTGGNSPLHF. CDR3 nucleotides: TGTGCCACCAGCAGGACGACAGGGGGAAATTCACCCCTCCACTTT.

This clone has a single count. This chain joins TRBV18 and TRBJ2-7; D gene unclear. Germline CDR1 reads KGHSH; CDR2 reads LQKENI. CDR3 length: 12 amino acids. V was trimmed by 0 bases and J by 6 bases, leaving 6 bases between them. The CDR3 nucleotides read TGTGCCAGCTCACCACCGAGCCGCGAGCAGTACTTC. Translating gives CASSPPSREQYF.

This chain uses TRBV5-6 with TRBJ2-7; TRBD2 aligns across 9 bases. The CDR3 totals 14 residues. Germline-derived CDR1 and CDR2 are SGHDT and YYEEEE. The V and J ends lost 0 bases and 6 bases, in that order; junction bases with no gene match: 4. The CDR3 nucleotides read TGTGCCAGCAGCTTGGGTTTGACTAGCGGCGAGCAGTACTTC. Protein sequence: CASSLGLTSGEQYF.

The rearrangement links TRBV27 to TRBJ1-1, with 7 bases that match TRBD1. The V and J ends lost 6 bases and 7 bases, in that order; junction bases with no gene match: 8. Germline lookup yields CDR1 MNHEY and CDR2 SMNVEV (reference sequence). CDR3 size: 13 residues. CDR3 residues: CASSLTGPYEAFF. CDR3 bases: TGTGCCAGCAGCTTGACAGGGCCCTATGAAGCTTTCTTT.

The chain couples TRBV25-1 to TRBJ1-5; D not certain. Germline lookup yields CDR1 MGHDK and CDR2 SYGVNS. V lost 1 base to trimming and J lost 7 bases, with 11 bases between them. This CDR3 region has 14 residues. CDR3 nucleotide sequence: TGTGCCAGCAGTGAATGGGGAGGAGGACAGCCCCAGCATTTT. Residues: CASSEWGGGQPQHF.

This rearrangement joins TRBV4-2 to TRBJ1-4; no clear D. The CDR3 has 15 amino acids. Trimming stripped 0 bases from V and 3 bases from J, with 8 bases between. Germline CDR1 reads LGHNA; CDR2 reads YNFKEQ. The CDR3 here is CASSQEPSSNEKLFF. DNA of the CDR3: TGTGCCAGCAGCCAAGAGCCCAGTTCTAATGAAAAACTGTTTTTT.

The genes are TRBV10-1 and TRBJ1-3; D unresolved. Germline CDR1 WNHNN, CDR2 SYGVQD (reference sequence). The CDR3 is made up of 13 amino acids. V lost 4 bases to trimming and J lost 4 bases, with 8 bases between them. CDR3 DNA: TGCGCCAGCAGTGGGACTAGCGGAAACACCATATATTTT. Amino acid sequence: CASSGTSGNTIYF.

This clone was observed at least ten times. The rearrangement links TRBV28 to TRBJ1-1; 9 bases agree with TRBD1. V trimming: 5 bases; J trimming: 4 bases; junction bases outside the gene matches: 8. Germline V gene data show CDR1 as MDHEN and CDR2 as SYDVKM. There are 15 residues in the CDR3. The CDR3 loop is CASSEFTGGITEAFF. CDR3 DNA sequence: TGTGCCAGCAGTGAGTTTACAGGGGGCATCACTGAAGCTTTCTTT.

V gene TRBV21-1 combines with J gene TRBJ1-5; the table's D call TRBD1 went unverified against the DNA. TRBV21-1 is annotated as a pseudogene. The CDR3 totals 16 residues. The CDR3 bases are TGTGCCAGCAGCAAAGATTACAGGGGGCCTCGGCAGCCCCAGCATTTT. It translates to CASSKDYRGPRQPQHF.

J is TRBJ1-2 and V is TRBV7-2; tentative D call: TRBD1 (5 bases). The V gene lost 5 bases and the J gene lost 1 base, with 17 bases spanning the gap. This CDR3 spans 16 amino acids. Looked up from germline, CDR1 is SGHTA and CDR2 is FQGNSA. The CDR3 loop is CASSLNSGQLNYGYTF. The DNA of the CDR3 is TGTGCCAGCAGCCTCAACTCAGGACAACTTAACTATGGCTACACCTTC.

This clone has a single count. The rearrangement joins TRBV18 to TRBJ1-1; 7 bases match TRBD1. Germline CDR1 is KGHSH and CDR2 is LQKENI. CDR3 length: 14 residues. V gave up 8 bases and J gave up 1 base; unmatched junction bases: 7. CDR3 amino acids: CASVDRVRNTEAFF. CDR3 DNA sequence: TGTGCCAGCGTAGACAGGGTGAGGAACACTGAAGCTTTCTTT. The complete variable domain, with remaining parts taken from reference TRBV18 and TRBJ1-1, reads NAGVMQNPRHLVRRRGQEARLRCSPMKGHSHVYWYRQLPEEGLKFMVYLQKENIIDESGMPKERFSAEFPKEGPSILRIQQVVRGDSAAYFCASVDRVRNTEAFFGQGTRLTVV.

The chain employs TRBV25-1 and TRBJ2-5, with 10 bases matching TRBD2. V lost 4 bases, J lost 5 bases, and 16 bases stayed unmatched. The CDR3 runs to 18 residues. Looked up from germline, CDR1 is MGHDK and CDR2 is SYGVNS. Written as DNA, the CDR3 is TGTGCCAGCAGTGGGGCTAGCGGGAGCGTGAGGGGTTGGGAGACCCAGTACTTC. This gives the protein CASSGASGSVRGWETQYF.

This chain uses TRBV2 with TRBJ2-7; 7 bases are shared with TRBD1. Trimming removed 6 bases from V and 3 bases from J; junction bases left unmatched: 2. This CDR3 has 12 residues. Germline-derived CDR1 and CDR2 are SNHLY and FYNNEI. CDR3 nucleotide sequence: TGTGCCAGCAGAGGGGACAGCTACGAGCAGTACTTC. This sequence encodes CASRGDSYEQYF.

This rearrangement joins TRBV24-1 to TRBJ2-3; 10 nucleotides agree with TRBD2. CDR1 is KGHDR and CDR2 is SFDVKD in the germline V gene. J gave up 5 bases and V 4 bases, and 8 bases lay outside the gene matches. CDR3 length: 16 residues. The CDR3, as DNA: TGTGCCACCAGTGACCCTAGCGGGAGAAGAGGAGATACGCAGTATTTT. This sequence encodes CATSDPSGRRGDTQYF.

The V gene is TRBV27, the J gene TRBJ2-1, with D tentatively TRBD1 (5 bases). The CDR3 spans 14 residues. With 4 bases removed from V and 9 bases from J, the gap between germline ends came to 16 bases. CDR1 is MNHEY and CDR2 is SMNVEV in the germline V gene (reference sequence). The CDR3 loop is CASSSQGPLGEQFF. Here the CDR3 DNA reads TGTGCCAGCAGTTCTCAGGGTCCGTTAGGTGAGCAGTTCTTC.

The chain combines TRBV9 with TRBJ2-3, with TRBD2 matching over 7 bases. The CDR3 totals 16 residues. The J segment lost 1 base and the V segment lost 0 bases, leaving 5 bases of the junction unmatched. Germline V gene lookup returns CDR1 SGDLS and CDR2 YYNGEE. CDR3 region: CASSVGTSGGTDTQYF. DNA for the CDR3: TGTGCCAGCAGCGTAGGAACCAGCGGGGGCACAGATACGCAGTATTTT. Full variable domain (missing parts from reference TRBV9 and TRBJ2-3): DSGVTQTPKHLITATGQRVTLRCSPRSGDLSVYWYQQSLDQGLQFLIQYYNGEERAKGNILERFSAQQFPDLHSELNLSSLELGDSALYFCASSVGTSGGTDTQYFGPGTRLTVL.

This clone was seen only once. The chain couples TRBV11-2 to TRBJ2-1; TRBD2 might be the D (5 bases). Trimming stripped 4 bases from V and 6 bases from J, with 10 bases between. The CDR3 totals 13 residues. Germline assignment: CDR1 SGHAT and CDR2 FQNNGV. The CDR3 DNA reads as TGTGCCAGCAGCTCCGGACTGCTCAATGAGCAGTTCTTC. This encodes CASSSGLLNEQFF.

Concerning this clone: Germline is not matched at one junction end, which may reflect a read error. The CDR3 nucleotides are TGTGCCAGCAGTGAAGCACTAGCGGGAGGTTTTGAGAGCTTC. Translated, it gives CASSEALAGGFESF. The rearrangement uses TRBV6-1 and TRBJ2-7; TRBD2 matches at 12 bases. This CDR3 contains 14 residues. From germline, CDR1 is MNHNS and CDR2 SASEGT.

The rearrangement links TRBV5-6 to TRBJ1-1; D not certain. The CDR3 sequence is 13 residues long. Trimming left V 0 bases short and J 8 bases short, with 11 bases between. Germline V gene data show CDR1 as SGHDT and CDR2 as YYEEEE. CDR3 protein: CASSLVSFPEAFF. CDR3 nucleotide sequence: TGTGCCAGCAGCTTGGTCAGTTTTCCGGAAGCTTTCTTT.

The gene calls are TRBV27 and TRBJ2-1; 9 bases are shared with TRBD2. The CDR3 spans 14 residues. Germline V gene sequence: CDR1 MNHEY, CDR2 SMNVEV (reference sequence). V trimming: 7 bases; J trimming: 6 bases; junction bases outside the gene matches: 7. The CDR3 DNA follows: TGTGCCAGCACCCGACTAGCGGACCTCAATGAGCAGTTCTTC. This encodes CASTRLADLNEQFF.

The chain employs TRBV5-4 and TRBJ1-2; 9 bases align to TRBD1. The CDR3 has 15 residues. Germline-derived CDR1 and CDR2 are SGHNT and YYREEE (reference sequence). J lost 4 bases, V lost 1 base, and 5 bases had no gene match. CDR3 sequence (DNA): TGTGCCAGCAGCTTGTCCGGGACAGGGATCTATGGCTACACCTTC. It codes for CASSLSGTGIYGYTF.

The table lists this clone with a count of one. The chain has TRBV12-3 or TRBV12-4 and TRBJ1-5; no reliable D call. The V end lost 3 bases, the J end lost 6 bases, and 9 bases lay between the germline ends. The CDR3 has 13 residues. In DNA form, the CDR3 reads TGTGCCAGCAGTTTTGAGGGCTCTCAGCCCCAGCATTTT. Its translation is CASSFEGSQPQHF.

The chain uses TRBV28 and TRBJ1-1, with D perhaps TRBD1 (5 bases). V was pared by 11 bases and J by 2 bases, with 12 bases between. Germline loops: CDR1 MDHEN, CDR2 SYDVKM. CDR3 length: 12 amino acids. The CDR3 spells CAASDRNTEAFF. As DNA, the CDR3 is TGTGCCGCGAGTGACAGAAACACTGAAGCTTTCTTT.

V gene TRBV5-1 combines with J gene TRBJ1-1; D remains ambiguous. V was trimmed by 0 bases and J by 1 base, leaving 10 bases between them. CDR1 and CDR2 from the germline V gene are SGHRS and YFSETQ. This CDR3 has 15 residues. CDR3 DNA sequence: TGCGCCAGCAGCTTGGTGGGCCTGACGAACACTGAAGCTTTCTTT. This codes for CASSLVGLTNTEAFF.

The chain carries TRBV7-2 and TRBJ2-2; unclear D gene. Per germline, CDR1 SGHTA and CDR2 FQGNSA. This CDR3 is built from 15 residues. Trimming stripped 4 bases from V and 4 bases from J, with 13 bases between. CDR3 in amino acids: CASSSFHVSTGELFF. The CDR3 bases are TGTGCCAGCAGCTCTTTTCACGTTAGCACCGGGGAGCTGTTTTTT. The variable domain in full, with the rest retrieved from reference TRBV7-2 and TRBJ2-2, is GAGVSQSPSNKVTEKGKDVELRCDPISGHTALYWYRQSLGQGLEFLIYFQGNSAPDKSGLPSDRFSAERTGGSVSTLTIQRTQQEDSAVYLCASSSFHVSTGELFFGEGSRLTVL.